This T cell receptor (beta chain) was obtained from a study of Ad26.COV2.S vaccination and SARS-CoV-2 variants. For the study at large: The donor was enrolled in the Ad26.COV2.S arm of the COV1001 trial. Doses of Ad26.COV2.S were injected into muscle once or twice, 56 days apart.

Regarding treatment: around 19 received Ad26.COV2.S at low or high dose, single or two shots; several received placebo; per-sample allocation not given. Repertoires come from day 63 after the first vaccine or placebo injection. This Boston cohort included adults aged 18-55 years. Assay: immunoSEQ multiplex PCR; the TCRdb copy retains only in-frame clones and omits some. Of about 350,000 clones detected, 88% appear once; the ten largest clones hold 6.4%. Germline V gene sequence: CDR1 MDHEN, CDR2 SYDVKM. V was trimmed by 2 bases and J by 5 bases, leaving 21 bases between them. The CDR3 contains 17 residues.

The starting material was peripheral blood, obtained in a trial of Ad26.COV2.S vaccine versus placebo. The chain recombines TRBV28 with TRBJ2-5; possibly TRBD1 or TRBD2 for D (5 bases each). The receptor's source is a person between 18 and 65 years old who received the Ad26.COV2.S COVID-19 vaccine or a placebo. The CDR3 sequence: CASSLRPHQSGTETQYF. CDR3 DNA: TGTGCCAGCAGTTTAAGGCCGCATCAGTCAGGGACCGAGACCCAGTACTTC.